The clone carrying this TCR beta chain was detected a few times. Its target is unknown. These data come from a study of tissue T cells after allogeneic stem cell transplantation. As for the study in general: Samples with visible lymphocytes on H&E were prioritized for sequencing. Findings of the study overall: The patient cohort was small and clinically heterogeneous, with limited sampling depth. Motif-based clustering found tissue-specific repertoire signatures shared across patients, though few clones were shared. Only a limited share of tissue TCRs appeared in blood or spleen.

This CDR3 has 16 residues. V was shortened by 0 bases and J by 8 bases, with 19 bases between the two germline ends. CDR1 is GTSNPN and CDR2 is SVGIG in the germline V gene (reference sequence). Assay used: immunoSEQ multiplex PCR; TCRdb lists only in-frame clones, some missing. The data hold just over 4,000 clones, with about 64% observed a single time. The sequencing used tissue from the esophagus, collected at autopsy. The chain is built from TRBV30 and TRBJ1-4; no reliable D call. The TCR sequence derives from a female donor older than 55 with lung cancer. The CDR3 DNA follows: TGTGCCTGGAGTGTACCGCATAAAGGGCTCGGGGAAAAACTGTTTTTT. Amino acid sequence: CAWSVPHKGLGEKLFF.